This paragraph covers one T cell receptor (beta chain) sequence. TCRdb keeps only in-frame clones here, not all; method: immunoSEQ multiplex PCR. The table shows over 250,000 clones, with around 92% occurring only once. The data were obtained in a study of blood T cell repertoires in COVID-19. Study at large: Some COVID-19 samples were acute and others convalescent; all came from the United States, Italy and Spain. Nucleic acid was either cDNA or gDNA, and it came from T cells, B-cell-depleted T cells, or PBMCs.

Germline-derived CDR1 and CDR2 are SEHNR and FQNEAQ (reference sequence). The CDR3 is 15 amino acids. Trimming took off 3 bases at V and 3 bases at J, with 13 bases between the two ends. The material sequenced was peripheral blood. V and J are TRBV7-9 and TRBJ2-3; D is possibly TRBD1 (6 bases). The clonotype comes from a person aged 18 to 35 with COVID-19, enrolled during active disease. This chain's CDR3 is CASSFSGDGTDTQYF. The CDR3 DNA reads as TGTGCCAGCAGCTTCTCAGGGGATGGAACAGATACGCAGTATTTT.